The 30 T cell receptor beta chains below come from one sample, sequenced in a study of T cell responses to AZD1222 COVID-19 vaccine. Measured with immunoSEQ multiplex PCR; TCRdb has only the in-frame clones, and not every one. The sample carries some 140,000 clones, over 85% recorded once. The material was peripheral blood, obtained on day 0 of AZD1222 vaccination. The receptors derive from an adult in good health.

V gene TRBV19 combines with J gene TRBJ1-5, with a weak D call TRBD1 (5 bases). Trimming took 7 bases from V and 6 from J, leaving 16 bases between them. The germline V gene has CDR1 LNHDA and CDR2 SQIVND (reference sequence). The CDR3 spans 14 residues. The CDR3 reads CASTRGPGGQPQHF. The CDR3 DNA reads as TGTGCCAGTACTCGGGGACCGGGGGGTCAGCCCCAGCATTTT. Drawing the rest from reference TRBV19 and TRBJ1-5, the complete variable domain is DGGITQSPKYLFRKEGQNVTLSCEQNLNHDAMYWYRQDPGQGLRLIYYSQIVNDFQKGDIAEGYSVSREKKESFPLTVTSAQKNPTAFYLCASTRGPGGQPQHFGDGTRLSIL.

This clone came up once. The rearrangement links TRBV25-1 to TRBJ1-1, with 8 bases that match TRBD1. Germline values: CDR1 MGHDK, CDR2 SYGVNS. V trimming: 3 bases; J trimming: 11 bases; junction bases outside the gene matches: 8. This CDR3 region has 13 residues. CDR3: CASSDGQGYRAFF. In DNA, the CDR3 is TGTGCCAGCAGTGACGGACAGGGTTATAGGGCTTTCTTT.

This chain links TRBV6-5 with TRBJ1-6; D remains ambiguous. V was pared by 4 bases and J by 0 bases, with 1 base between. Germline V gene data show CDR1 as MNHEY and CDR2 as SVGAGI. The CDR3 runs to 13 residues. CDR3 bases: TGTGCCAGCAGTTTCTCCTATAATTCACCCCTCCACTTT. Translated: CASSFSYNSPLHF.

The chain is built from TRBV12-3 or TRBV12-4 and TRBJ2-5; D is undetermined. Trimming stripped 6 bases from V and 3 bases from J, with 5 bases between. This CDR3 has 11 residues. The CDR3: CASSRKETQYF. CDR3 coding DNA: TGTGCCAGCAGCCGAAAAGAGACCCAGTACTTC.

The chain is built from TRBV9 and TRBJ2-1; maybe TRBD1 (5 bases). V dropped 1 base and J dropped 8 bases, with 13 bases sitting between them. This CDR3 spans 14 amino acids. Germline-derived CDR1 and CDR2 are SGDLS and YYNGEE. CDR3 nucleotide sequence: TGTGCCAGCAGCGTAAAGTTTCTAGGGGATGAGCAGTTCTTC. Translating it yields CASSVKFLGDEQFF.

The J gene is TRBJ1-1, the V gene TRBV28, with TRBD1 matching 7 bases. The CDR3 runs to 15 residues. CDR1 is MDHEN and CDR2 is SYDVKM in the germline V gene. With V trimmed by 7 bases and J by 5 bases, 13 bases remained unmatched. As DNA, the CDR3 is TGTGCCAGCATAAAACAAACAGGGGTAGGGACTGAAGCTTTCTTT. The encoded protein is CASIKQTGVGTEAFF.

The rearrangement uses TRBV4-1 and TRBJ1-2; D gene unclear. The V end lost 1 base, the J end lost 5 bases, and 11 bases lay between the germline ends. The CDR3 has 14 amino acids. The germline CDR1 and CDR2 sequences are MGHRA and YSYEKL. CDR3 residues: CASSQVSTPYGYTF. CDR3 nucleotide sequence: TGCGCCAGCAGCCAAGTATCGACTCCATATGGCTACACCTTC.

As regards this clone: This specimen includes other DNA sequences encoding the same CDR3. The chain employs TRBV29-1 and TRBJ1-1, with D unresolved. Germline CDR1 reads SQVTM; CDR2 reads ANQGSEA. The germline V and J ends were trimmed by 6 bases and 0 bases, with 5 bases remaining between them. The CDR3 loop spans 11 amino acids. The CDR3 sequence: CSVGVNTEAFF. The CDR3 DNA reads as TGCAGCGTCGGAGTGAACACTGAAGCTTTCTTT.

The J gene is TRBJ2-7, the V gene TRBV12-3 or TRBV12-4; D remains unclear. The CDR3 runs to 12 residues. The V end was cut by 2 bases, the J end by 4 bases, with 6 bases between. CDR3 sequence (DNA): TGTGCCAGCAGTTTAACGGGTTACGAGCAGTACTTC. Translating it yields CASSLTGYEQYF.

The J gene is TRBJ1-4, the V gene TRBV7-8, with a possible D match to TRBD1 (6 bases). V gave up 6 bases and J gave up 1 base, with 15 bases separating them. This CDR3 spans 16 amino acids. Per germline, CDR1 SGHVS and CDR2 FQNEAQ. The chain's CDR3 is CASRVAPGVTNEKLFF. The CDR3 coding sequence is TGTGCCAGCAGAGTGGCCCCAGGGGTAACTAATGAAAAACTGTTTTTT.

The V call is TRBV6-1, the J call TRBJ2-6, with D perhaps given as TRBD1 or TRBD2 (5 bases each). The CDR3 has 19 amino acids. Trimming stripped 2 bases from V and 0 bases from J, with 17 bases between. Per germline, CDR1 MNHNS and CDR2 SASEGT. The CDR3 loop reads CASSESVWGAGSGANVLTF. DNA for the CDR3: TGTGCCAGCAGTGAATCGGTCTGGGGCGCGGGCTCTGGGGCCAACGTCCTGACTTTC.

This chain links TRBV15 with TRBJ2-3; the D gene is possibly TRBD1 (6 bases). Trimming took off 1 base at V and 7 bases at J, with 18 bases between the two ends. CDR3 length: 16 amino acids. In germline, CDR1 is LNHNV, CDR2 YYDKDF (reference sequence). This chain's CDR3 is CATSRALRTADNTQYF. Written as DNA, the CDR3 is TGTGCCACCAGCAGAGCCCTTCGGACAGCCGACAATACGCAGTATTTT. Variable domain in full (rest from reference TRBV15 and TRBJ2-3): DAMVIQNPRYQVTQFGKPVTLSCSQTLNHNVMYWYQQKSSQAPKLLFHYYDKDFNNEADTPDNFQSRRPNTSFCFLDIRSPGLGDTAMYLCATSRALRTADNTQYFGPGTRLTVL.

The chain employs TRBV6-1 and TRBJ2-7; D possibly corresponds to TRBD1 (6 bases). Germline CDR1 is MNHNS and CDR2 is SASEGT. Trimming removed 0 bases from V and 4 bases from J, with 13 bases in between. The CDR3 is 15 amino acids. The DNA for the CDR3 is TGTGCCAGCAGTGAAGCGGCAGGGGCGGCGTACGAGCAGTACTTC. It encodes CASSEAAGAAYEQYF.

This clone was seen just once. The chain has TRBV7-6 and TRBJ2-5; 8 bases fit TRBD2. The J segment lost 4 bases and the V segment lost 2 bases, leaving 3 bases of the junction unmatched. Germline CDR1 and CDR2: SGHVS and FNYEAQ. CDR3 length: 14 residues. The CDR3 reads CASSLPTSGETQYF. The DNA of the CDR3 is TGTGCCAGCAGCTTACCAACTAGCGGAGAGACCCAGTACTTC.

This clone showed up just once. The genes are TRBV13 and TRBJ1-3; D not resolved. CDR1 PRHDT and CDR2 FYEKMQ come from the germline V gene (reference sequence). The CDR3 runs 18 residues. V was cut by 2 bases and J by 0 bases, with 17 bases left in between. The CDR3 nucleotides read TGTGCCAGCAGCTTAAGGACCGAATTGTTCCACTCTGGAAACACCATATATTTT. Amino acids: CASSLRTELFHSGNTIYF.

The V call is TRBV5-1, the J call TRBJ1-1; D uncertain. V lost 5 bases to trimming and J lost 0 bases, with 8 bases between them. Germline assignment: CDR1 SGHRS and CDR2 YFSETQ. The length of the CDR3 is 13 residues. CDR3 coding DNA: TGCGCCAGCAGGACCACTCTGAACACTGAAGCTTTCTTT. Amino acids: CASRTTLNTEAFF.

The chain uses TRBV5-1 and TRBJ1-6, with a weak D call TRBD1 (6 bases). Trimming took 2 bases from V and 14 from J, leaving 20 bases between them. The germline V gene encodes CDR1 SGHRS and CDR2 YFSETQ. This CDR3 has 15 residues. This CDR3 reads CASSLGGRRLDALHF. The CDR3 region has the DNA TGCGCCAGCAGCTTAGGGGGACGCCGATTAGATGCCCTCCACTTT. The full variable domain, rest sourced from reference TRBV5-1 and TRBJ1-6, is KAGVTQTPRYLIKTRGQQVTLSCSPISGHRSVSWYQQTPGQGLQFLFEYFSETQRNKGNFPGRFSGRQFSNSRSEMNVSTLELGDSALYLCASSLGGRRLDALHFGNGTRLTVT.

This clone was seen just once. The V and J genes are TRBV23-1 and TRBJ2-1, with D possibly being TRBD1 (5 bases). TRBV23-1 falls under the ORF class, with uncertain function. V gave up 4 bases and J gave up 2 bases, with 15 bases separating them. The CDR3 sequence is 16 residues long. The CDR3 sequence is CASSLVTQGPYNEQFF. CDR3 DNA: TGCGCCAGCAGTCTAGTCACCCAGGGCCCCTACAATGAGCAGTTCTTC.

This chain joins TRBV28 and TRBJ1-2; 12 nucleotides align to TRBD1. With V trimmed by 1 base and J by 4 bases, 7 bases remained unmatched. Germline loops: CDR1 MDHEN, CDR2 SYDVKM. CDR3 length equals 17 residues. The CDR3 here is CASSLSGTGGVGYGYTF. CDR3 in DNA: TGTGCCAGCAGTTTATCGGGGACAGGGGGCGTCGGCTATGGCTACACCTTC.

CDR3 bases: TGTGCCAGTAGCGATGGCGATTTCCAAGAGACCCAGTACTTC. This gives the protein CASSDGDFQETQYF. The V call is TRBV19, the J call TRBJ2-5; D not certain. Trimming removed 6 bases from V and 1 base from J, with 12 bases in between. Germline V gene lookup returns CDR1 LNHDA and CDR2 SQIVND (reference sequence). The CDR3 loop spans 14 amino acids. Full variable domain (remainder filled in from reference TRBV19 and TRBJ2-5): DGGITQSPKYLFRKEGQNVTLSCEQNLNHDAMYWYRQDPGQGLRLIYYSQIVNDFQKGDIAEGYSVSREKKESFPLTVTSAQKNPTAFYLCASSDGDFQETQYFGPGTRLLVL.

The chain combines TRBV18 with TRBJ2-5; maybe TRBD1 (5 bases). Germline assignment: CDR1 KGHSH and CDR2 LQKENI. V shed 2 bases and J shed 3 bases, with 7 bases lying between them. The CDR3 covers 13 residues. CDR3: CASSPSREETQYF. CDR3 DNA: TGTGCCAGCTCACCATCCAGGGAAGAGACCCAGTACTTC.

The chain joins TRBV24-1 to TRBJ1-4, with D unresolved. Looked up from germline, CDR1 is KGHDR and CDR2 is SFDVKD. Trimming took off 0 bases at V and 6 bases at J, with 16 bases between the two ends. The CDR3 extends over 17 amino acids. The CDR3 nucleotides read TGTGCCACCAGTGATTTGCAAAAGCCTGCTGGGGATGAAAAACTGTTTTTT. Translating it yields CATSDLQKPAGDEKLFF.

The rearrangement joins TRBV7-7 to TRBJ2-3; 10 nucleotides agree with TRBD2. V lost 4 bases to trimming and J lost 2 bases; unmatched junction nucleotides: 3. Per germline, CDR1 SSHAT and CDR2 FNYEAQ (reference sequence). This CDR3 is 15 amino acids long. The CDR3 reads CASSSGTSDTDTQYF. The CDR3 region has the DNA TGTGCCAGCAGCTCCGGGACTAGCGACACAGATACGCAGTATTTT.

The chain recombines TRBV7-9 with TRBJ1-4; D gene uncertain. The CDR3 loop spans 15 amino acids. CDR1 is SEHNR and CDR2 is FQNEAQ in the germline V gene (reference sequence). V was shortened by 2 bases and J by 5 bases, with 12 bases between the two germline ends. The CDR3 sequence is CASSLPSAGNEKLFF. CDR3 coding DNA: TGTGCCAGCAGCTTACCGTCAGCGGGAAATGAAAAACTGTTTTTT.

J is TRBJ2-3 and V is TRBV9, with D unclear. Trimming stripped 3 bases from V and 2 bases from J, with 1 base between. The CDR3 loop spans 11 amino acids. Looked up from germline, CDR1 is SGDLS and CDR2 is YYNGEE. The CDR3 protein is CASSATDTQYF. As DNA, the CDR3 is TGTGCCAGCAGCGCCACAGATACGCAGTATTTT. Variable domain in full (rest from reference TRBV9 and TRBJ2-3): DSGVTQTPKHLITATGQRVTLRCSPRSGDLSVYWYQQSLDQGLQFLIQYYNGEERAKGNILERFSAQQFPDLHSELNLSSLELGDSALYFCASSATDTQYFGPGTRLTVL.

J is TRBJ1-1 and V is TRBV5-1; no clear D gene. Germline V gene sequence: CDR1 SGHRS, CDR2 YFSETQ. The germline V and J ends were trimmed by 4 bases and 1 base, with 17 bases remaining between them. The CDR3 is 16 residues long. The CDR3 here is CASSTASGVSNTEAFF. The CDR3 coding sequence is TGCGCCAGCAGCACAGCGAGTGGGGTCTCGAACACTGAAGCTTTCTTT.

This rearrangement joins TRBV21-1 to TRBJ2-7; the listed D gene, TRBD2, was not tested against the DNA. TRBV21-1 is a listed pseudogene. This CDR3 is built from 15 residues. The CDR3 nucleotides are TGTGCCAGCCCTGATAGCGGGGCCCCTTTGGACGAGCAGTACTTC. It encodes CASPDSGAPLDEQYF.

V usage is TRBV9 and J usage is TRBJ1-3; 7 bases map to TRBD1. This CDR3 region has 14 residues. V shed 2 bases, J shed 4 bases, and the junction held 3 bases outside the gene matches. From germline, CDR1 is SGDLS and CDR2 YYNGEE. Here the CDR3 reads CASSVTGKGNTIYF. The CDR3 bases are TGTGCCAGCAGCGTGACAGGGAAAGGAAACACCATATATTTT.

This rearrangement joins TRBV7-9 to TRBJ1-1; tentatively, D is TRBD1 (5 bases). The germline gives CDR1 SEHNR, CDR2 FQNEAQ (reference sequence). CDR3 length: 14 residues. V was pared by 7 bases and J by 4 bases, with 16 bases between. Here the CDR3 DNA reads TGTGCCAGCACAATCGGGGGATTAGGCACTGAAGCTTTCTTT. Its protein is CASTIGGLGTEAFF.

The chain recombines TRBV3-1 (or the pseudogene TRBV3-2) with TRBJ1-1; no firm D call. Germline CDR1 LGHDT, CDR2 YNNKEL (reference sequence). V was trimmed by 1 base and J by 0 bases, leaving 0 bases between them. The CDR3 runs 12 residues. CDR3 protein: CASSQVNTEAFF. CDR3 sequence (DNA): TGTGCCAGCAGCCAAGTGAACACTGAAGCTTTCTTT.